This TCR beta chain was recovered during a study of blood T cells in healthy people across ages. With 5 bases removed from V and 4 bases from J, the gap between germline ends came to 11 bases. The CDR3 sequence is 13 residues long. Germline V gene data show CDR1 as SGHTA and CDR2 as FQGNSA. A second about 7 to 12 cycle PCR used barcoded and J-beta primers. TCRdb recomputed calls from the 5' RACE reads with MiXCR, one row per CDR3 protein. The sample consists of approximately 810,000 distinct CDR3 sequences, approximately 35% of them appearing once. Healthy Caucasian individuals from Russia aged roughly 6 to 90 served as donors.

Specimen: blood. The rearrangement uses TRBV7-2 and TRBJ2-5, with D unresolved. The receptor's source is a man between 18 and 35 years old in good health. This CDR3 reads CASSASIGETQYF. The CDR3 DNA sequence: TGTGCCAGCAGCGCCTCAATAGGAGAGACCCAGTACTTC.